This section outlines one T cell receptor (beta chain) sequence together with its context. Its target is unknown. The assay was immunoSEQ multiplex PCR, and TCRdb's table has in-frame clones only and misses some. The sample yields under 4,500 clones, approximately 66% seen once. GI sites, liver, skin and spleen were taken after median 9.75 post-mortem hours. This entry is derived from a study of tissue T cells after allogeneic stem cell transplantation. General observations from the study: Within patients, tissue anatomy strongly shaped TCR repertoire composition. The study did not identify alloreactive or antigen-specific tissue TCRs, and some clones might be persisting host cells. Tissue-detected TCR repertoire was only partly captured by blood and spleen T cells.

The sample was left colon tissue, taken at autopsy. This receptor was taken from a male donor older than 55 with lung cancer.

CDR3 loop: CATSVGGGQETQYF. The CDR3 bases are TGTGCCACCAGTGTCGGGGGGGGCCAAGAGACCCAGTACTTC. The rearrangement joins TRBV24-1 to TRBJ2-5; 8 bases map to TRBD2. CDR3 length: 14 residues. Germline V gives CDR1 KGHDR, CDR2 SFDVKD. The V gene end was trimmed by 5 bases and the J gene end by 1 base; junction bases not matched to a gene: 2.